Listed here are 3 T cell receptor beta chains from one sample, sequenced in a study of blood T cells in healthy people across ages. For the second PCR, which ran for 7 to 11 cycles, a sample-barcoded 5' primer and a J-beta primer mix were used. TCRdb reprocessed the 5' RACE reads via MiXCR and lists one record per CDR3 protein. The repertoire holds 780,000 or so distinct CDR3 sequences, with roughly 53% as singletons. Specimen: blood. Receptor source: a man older than 75 in good health.

V usage is TRBV10-3 and J usage is TRBJ1-1; weak D call: TRBD1 (6 bases). With 2 bases removed from V and 1 base from J, the gap between germline ends came to 8 bases. Looked up from germline, CDR1 is ENHRY and CDR2 is SYGVKD. This CDR3 is 14 amino acids long. This chain's CDR3 is CAISERGQNTEAFF. DNA for the CDR3: TGTGCCATCAGTGAGCGGGGACAGAACACTGAAGCTTTCTTT.

The count of this clonotype is one. This CDR3 fails to terminate in the conserved phenylalanine or tryptophan, so it likely reflects a read error. The chain couples TRBV5-1 to TRBJ1-1; TRBD1 agrees at 10 bases. The V segment lost 5 bases and the J segment 7 bases; nucleotides outside the gene matches: 11. Germline CDR1 is SGHRS and CDR2 is YFSETQ. The CDR3 extends over 15 amino acids. CDR3 loop: CASSSFGQGEIEAFY. DNA for the CDR3: TGCGCCAGCAGTTCGTTCGGACAGGGGGAAATTGAAGCTTTCTAT.

A few counts support this clonotype. The J gene is TRBJ2-7, the V gene TRBV29-1; 8 positions agree with TRBD1. Germline CDR1 reads SQVTM; CDR2 reads ANQGSEA. V lost 6 bases to trimming and J lost 1 base; unmatched junction nucleotides: 5. There are 13 residues in the CDR3. CDR3 sequence: CSVMDRASYEQYF. As DNA, the CDR3 is TGCAGCGTGATGGACAGGGCATCCTACGAGCAGTACTTC.